These 10 T cell receptor beta chains came from one sample sequenced in a study of cytomegalovirus exposure and HLA in healthy donors. With 60 Vbeta and 13 Jbeta primers, the PCR was carried out. Clones were read by immunoSEQ multiplex PCR, and TCRdb kept only the in-frame ones, dropping some. The sample gives 90,000 to 120,000 clones, roughly 82% of which show up once; roughly 1.2% is in the top ten. The sample taken for sequencing was PBMCs. These receptors originate from a woman younger than 30 in good health and CMV-seronegative.

CDR3 loop: CASSQDPLAGGPGLFF. DNA for the CDR3: TGTGCCAGCAGCCAAGATCCCCTAGCGGGAGGGCCGGGTCTGTTCTTC. The J gene is TRBJ2-1, the V gene TRBV4-2; TRBD2 aligns across 12 bases. Germline CDR1 LGHNA, CDR2 YNFKEQ. This CDR3 is built from 16 residues. The ends lost 0 bases at V and 15 bases at J; junction bases unmatched: 12.

The chain employs TRBV9 and TRBJ2-3; the match to TRBD1 covers 9 bases. The CDR3 extends over 17 amino acids. The germline V gene encodes CDR1 SGDLS and CDR2 YYNGEE. Trimming took 6 bases from V and 3 from J; bases not matched to a gene: 14. The CDR3: CASTPLLGTGSTDTQYF. In DNA form, the CDR3 reads TGTGCCAGCACCCCCCTGTTAGGGACAGGGAGTACAGATACGCAGTATTTT.

The CDR3 sequence is CASSLGAQDTQYF. The CDR3 region has the DNA TGTGCCAGCAGTTTGGGAGCGCAGGATACGCAGTATTTT. V usage is TRBV28 and J usage is TRBJ2-3; possible D gene TRBD2, 5 bases. The germline V and J ends were trimmed by 3 bases and 6 bases, with 10 bases remaining between them. The CDR3 sequence is 13 residues long. Germline-derived CDR1 and CDR2 are MDHEN and SYDVKM.

V usage is TRBV29-1 and J usage is TRBJ2-7, with TRBD2 identical over 7 bases. The CDR3 runs to 13 residues. Losses at the gene ends were 4 bases for V and 6 bases for J; bases not matched to a gene: 9. In germline, CDR1 is SQVTM, CDR2 ANQGSEA. CDR3 amino acids: CSVVSAGAAEQYF. DNA of the CDR3: TGCAGCGTTGTATCCGCGGGAGCGGCCGAGCAGTACTTC.

V gene TRBV6-1 combines with J gene TRBJ2-2; perhaps TRBD2 as D (5 bases). V shed 5 bases and J shed 1 base, with 8 bases lying between them. Per germline, CDR1 MNHNS and CDR2 SASEGT. The CDR3 spans 14 residues. Written as DNA, the CDR3 is TGTGCCAGCAGTTTTAGCGAGAACACCGGGGAGCTGTTTTTT. It yields the protein CASSFSENTGELFF.

The chain carries TRBV30 and TRBJ1-1; tentative D call: TRBD1 (6 bases). The CDR3 covers 18 residues. The germline V gene encodes CDR1 GTSNPN and CDR2 SVGIG (reference sequence). Trimming removed 1 base from V and 1 base from J, with 22 bases in between. The CDR3 loop reads CAWSGLTWTENENTEAFF. In DNA form, the CDR3 reads TGTGCCTGGAGTGGCCTGACTTGGACAGAGAACGAGAACACTGAAGCTTTCTTT.

Turning to this clone: The junction departs from the called germline gene at one end, perhaps through a read error. The CDR3 coding sequence is TGTGCCAGCAGCTTATGGTCAGGAAACTATGGCTACACCTTC. Its protein is CASSLWSGNYGYTF. The V call is TRBV28, the J call TRBJ1-2; D not resolved. The germline gives CDR1 MDHEN, CDR2 SYDVKM. The length of the CDR3 is 14 residues.

This clone was counted a few times. The CDR3 region is CASSFDITYEQYF. CDR3 DNA sequence: TGTGCCAGCAGCTTTGACATAACCTACGAGCAGTACTTC. The V and J genes are TRBV5-6 and TRBJ2-7; D gene unclear. Germline CDR1 SGHDT, CDR2 YYEEEE. V shed 2 bases and J shed 2 bases, with 8 bases lying between them. The CDR3 has 13 residues.

This rearrangement joins TRBV4-3 to TRBJ2-1, with D maybe TRBD2 (6 bases). Germline-derived CDR1 and CDR2 are LGHNA and YSLEER. The CDR3 spans 16 residues. V shed 1 base and J shed 1 base, with 11 bases lying between them. This CDR3 reads CASSQVFGGSYNEQFF. CDR3 coding DNA: TGCGCCAGCAGCCAAGTATTTGGGGGGTCCTACAATGAGCAGTTCTTC.

The chain links TRBV2 to TRBJ2-3; D remains ambiguous. CDR1 is SNHLY and CDR2 is FYNNEI in the germline V gene. This CDR3 has 12 residues. Trimming stripped 3 bases from V and 2 bases from J, with 3 bases between. CDR3 nucleotides: TGTGCCAGCAGTGACAACACAGATACGCAGTATTTT. This encodes CASSDNTDTQYF.